This T cell receptor beta chain was documented in a study of blood T cell repertoires in COVID-19. Clones were read by immunoSEQ multiplex PCR, and TCRdb kept only the in-frame ones, dropping some. The sample contains almost 200,000 clones, 70% to 90% of which appear only once. The V segment lost 6 bases and the J segment 2 bases; nucleotides outside the gene matches: 2. The CDR3 covers 13 residues. Germline CDR1 and CDR2: ENHRY and SYGVKD. The source material was peripheral blood. This TCR came from a woman aged 70 to 79 with acute or convalescent COVID-19. The chain links TRBV10-3 to TRBJ1-2; 8 bases match TRBD1. The CDR3 loop reads CAIRDRANYGYTF. CDR3 bases: TGTGCCATCAGGGACAGGGCGAACTATGGCTACACCTTC.